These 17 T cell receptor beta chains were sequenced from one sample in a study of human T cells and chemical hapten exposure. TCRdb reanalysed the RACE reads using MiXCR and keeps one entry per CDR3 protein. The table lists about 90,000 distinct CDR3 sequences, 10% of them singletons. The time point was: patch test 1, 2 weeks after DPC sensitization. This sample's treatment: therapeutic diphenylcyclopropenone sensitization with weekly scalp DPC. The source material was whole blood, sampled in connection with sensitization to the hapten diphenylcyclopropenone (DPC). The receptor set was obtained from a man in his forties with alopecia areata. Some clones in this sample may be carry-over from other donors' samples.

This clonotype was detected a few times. The CDR3 DNA follows: TGCGCCAGCAGCTTCAACAGGAATGGACAGGGAAACACTGAAGCTTTCTTT. As protein: CASSFNRNGQGNTEAFF. The V gene is TRBV5-1, the J gene TRBJ1-1; 8 bases fit TRBD1. With V trimmed by 2 bases and J by 2 bases, 11 bases remained unmatched. Germline-derived CDR1 and CDR2 are SGHRS and YFSETQ. The CDR3 loop spans 17 amino acids.

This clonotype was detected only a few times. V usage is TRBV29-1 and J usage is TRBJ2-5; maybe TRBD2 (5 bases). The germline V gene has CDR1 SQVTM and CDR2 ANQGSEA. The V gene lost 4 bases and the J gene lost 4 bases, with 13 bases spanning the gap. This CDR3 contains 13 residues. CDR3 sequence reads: CSVGSGRGETQYF. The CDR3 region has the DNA TGCAGCGTTGGTTCTGGGAGAGGAGAGACCCAGTACTTC.

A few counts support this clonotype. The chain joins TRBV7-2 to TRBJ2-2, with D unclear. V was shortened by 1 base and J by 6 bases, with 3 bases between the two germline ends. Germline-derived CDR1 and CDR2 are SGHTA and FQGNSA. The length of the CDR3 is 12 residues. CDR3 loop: CASSLGSGELFF. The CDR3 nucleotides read TGTGCCAGCAGCTTAGGGTCCGGGGAGCTGTTTTTT.

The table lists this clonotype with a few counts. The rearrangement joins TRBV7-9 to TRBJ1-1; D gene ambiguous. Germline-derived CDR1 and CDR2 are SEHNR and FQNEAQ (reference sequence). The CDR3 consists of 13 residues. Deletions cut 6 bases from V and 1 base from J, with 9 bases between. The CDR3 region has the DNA TGTGCCAGCAGTTTCCCTGGGAACACTGAAGCTTTCTTT. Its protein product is CASSFPGNTEAFF. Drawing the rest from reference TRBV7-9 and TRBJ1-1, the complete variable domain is DTGVSQNPRHKITKRGQNVTFRCDPISEHNRLYWYRQTLGQGPEFLTYFQNEAQLEKSRLLSDRFSAERPKGSFSTLEIQRTEQGDSAMYLCASSFPGNTEAFFGQGTRLTVV.

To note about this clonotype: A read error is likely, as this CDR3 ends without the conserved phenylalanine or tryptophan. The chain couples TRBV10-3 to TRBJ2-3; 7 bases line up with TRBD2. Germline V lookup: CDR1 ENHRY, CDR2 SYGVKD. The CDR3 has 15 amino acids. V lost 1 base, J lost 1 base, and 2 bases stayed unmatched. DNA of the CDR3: TGTGCCATCAGTGAGTTCACTAGCGGCACAGATACGCAGTATTTA. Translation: CAISEFTSGTDTQYL.

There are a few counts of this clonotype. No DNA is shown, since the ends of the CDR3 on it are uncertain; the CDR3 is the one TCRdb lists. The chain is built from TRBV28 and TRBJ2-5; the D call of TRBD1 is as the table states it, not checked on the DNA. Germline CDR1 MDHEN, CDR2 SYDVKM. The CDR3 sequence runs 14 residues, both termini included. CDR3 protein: CASSFFGQQQTQYF.

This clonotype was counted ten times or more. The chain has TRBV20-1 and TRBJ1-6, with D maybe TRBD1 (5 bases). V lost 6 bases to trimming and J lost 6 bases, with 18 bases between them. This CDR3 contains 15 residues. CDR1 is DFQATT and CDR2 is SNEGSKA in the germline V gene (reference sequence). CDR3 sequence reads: CSAAQGTHSNSPLHF. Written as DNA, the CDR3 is TGCAGTGCCGCGCAAGGGACCCACTCTAATTCACCCCTCCACTTT.

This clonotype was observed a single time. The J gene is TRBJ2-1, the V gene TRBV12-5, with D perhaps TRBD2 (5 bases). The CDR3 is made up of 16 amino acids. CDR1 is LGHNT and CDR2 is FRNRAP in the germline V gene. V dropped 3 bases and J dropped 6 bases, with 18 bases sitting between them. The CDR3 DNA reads TGTGCTAGTGGTTTCCAAATTGGACTTAGCTGCAATGAGCAGTTCTTC. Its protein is CASGFQIGLSCNEQFF.

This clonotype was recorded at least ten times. The CDR3 sequence is CASSPYDGTEAFF. CDR3 nucleotide sequence: TGTGCCAGCAGCCCATACGACGGGACTGAAGCTTTCTTT. This chain connects TRBV3-1 to TRBJ1-1; D gene ambiguous. V lost 4 bases, J lost 5 bases, and 11 bases lay in between. The CDR3 contains 13 residues. Germline V gives CDR1 LGHDT, CDR2 YNNKEL (reference sequence).

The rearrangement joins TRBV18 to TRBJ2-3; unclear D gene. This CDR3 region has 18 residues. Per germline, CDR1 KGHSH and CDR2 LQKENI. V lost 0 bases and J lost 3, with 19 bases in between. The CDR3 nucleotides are TGTGCCAGCTCACCACCGTTAAGGGATTTCCAGTGGACAGATACGCAGTATTTT. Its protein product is CASSPPLRDFQWTDTQYF.

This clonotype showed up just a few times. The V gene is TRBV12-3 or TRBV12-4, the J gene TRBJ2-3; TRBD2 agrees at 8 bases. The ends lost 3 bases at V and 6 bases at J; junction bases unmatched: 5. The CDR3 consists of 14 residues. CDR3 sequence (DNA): TGTGCCAGCAGTTTCGTCCTAGCGGGCGATACGCAGTATTTT. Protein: CASSFVLAGDTQYF.

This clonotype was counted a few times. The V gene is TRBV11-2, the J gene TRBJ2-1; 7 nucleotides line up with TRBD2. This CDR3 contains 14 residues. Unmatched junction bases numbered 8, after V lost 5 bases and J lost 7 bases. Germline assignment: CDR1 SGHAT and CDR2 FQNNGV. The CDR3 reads CASSERTSWNEQFF. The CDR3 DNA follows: TGTGCCAGCAGCGAAAGGACTAGTTGGAATGAGCAGTTCTTC.

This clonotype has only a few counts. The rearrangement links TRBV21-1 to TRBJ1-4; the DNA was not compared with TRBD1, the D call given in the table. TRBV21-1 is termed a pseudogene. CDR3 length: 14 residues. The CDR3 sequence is CASSNGGTNEKLFF. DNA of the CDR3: TGTGCCAGCAGCAATGGGGGCACTAATGAAAAACTGTTTTTT.

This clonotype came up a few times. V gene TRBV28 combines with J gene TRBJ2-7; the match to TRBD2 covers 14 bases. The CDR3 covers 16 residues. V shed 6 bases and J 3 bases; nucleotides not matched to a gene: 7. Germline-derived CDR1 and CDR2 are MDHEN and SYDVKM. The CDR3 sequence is CASRRRLAGGNYEQYF. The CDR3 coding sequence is TGTGCCAGCAGGCGGAGACTAGCGGGAGGGAACTACGAGCAGTACTTC.

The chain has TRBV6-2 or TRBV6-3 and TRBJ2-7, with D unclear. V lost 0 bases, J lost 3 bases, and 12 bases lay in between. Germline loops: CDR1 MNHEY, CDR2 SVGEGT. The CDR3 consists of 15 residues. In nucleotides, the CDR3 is TGTGCCAGCAGTTACTCAGGCTCCGATCTCTACGAGCAGTACGTC. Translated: CASSYSGSDLYEQYV.

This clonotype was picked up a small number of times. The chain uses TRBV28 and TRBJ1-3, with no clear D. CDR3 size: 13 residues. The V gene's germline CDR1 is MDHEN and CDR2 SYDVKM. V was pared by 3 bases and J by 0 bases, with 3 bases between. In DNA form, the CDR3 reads TGTGCCAGCAGTTTTTACTCTGGAAACACCATATATTTT. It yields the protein CASSFYSGNTIYF.

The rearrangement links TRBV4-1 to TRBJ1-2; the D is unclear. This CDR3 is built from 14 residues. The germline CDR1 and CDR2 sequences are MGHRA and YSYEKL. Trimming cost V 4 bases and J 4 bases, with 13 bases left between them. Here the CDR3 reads CASSPTASLYGYTF. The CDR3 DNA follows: TGCGCCAGCAGCCCGACGGCATCCCTCTATGGCTACACCTTC.